Listed below are T cell receptor beta chains from one sample, sequenced in a study of blood T cell repertoires in COVID-19. Clones were read by immunoSEQ multiplex PCR, and TCRdb kept only the in-frame ones, dropping some. The table lists 300,000 or so clones, approximately 90% of them singletons. The material sequenced was peripheral blood. These receptors were collected from a young woman who had recovered from COVID-19. Each CDR3 is given with its conserved first and last residue. D genes are given only for firm matches. Where a row states a size, it is once, few, many or the class of an expanded clone; other rows omit it.

CASSQSRGRGNQPQHF	TGTGCCAGCAGTCAATCCAGGGGGCGCGGCAATCAGCCCCAGCATTTT	TRBD1	TRBV27	TRBJ1-5	.
CASSLDDTGTQYF	TGCGCCAGCAGCTTGGATGATACAGGGACCCAGTACTTC	.	TRBV5-1	TRBJ2-5	.
CASSLGSSGGLEQYF	TGTGCCAGCAGCTTAGGTTCTAGCGGGGGCCTCGAGCAGTACTTC	TRBD2	TRBV7-8	TRBJ2-7	.
CASSLVSGPIAFF	TGTGCCAGCAGCTTAGTCTCAGGGCCTATAGCTTTCTTT	.	TRBV7-2	TRBJ1-1	few
CASSTGVGTQYF	TGTGCCAGCAGCACAGGGGTGGGTACGCAGTATTTT	TRBD1	TRBV6-5	TRBJ2-3	.
CASSARTGSIRVNEQFF	TGTGCCAGCAGTGCCCGGACAGGGTCTATACGTGTCAATGAGCAGTTCTTC	TRBD1	TRBV6-1	TRBJ2-1	.
CASSVGAGSTYEQYF	TGTGCCAGCAGCGTAGGGGCGGGGTCGACCTACGAGCAGTACTTC	.	TRBV9	TRBJ2-7	.
CASKPVRGSGNTIYF	TGTGCCAGCAAACCCGTAAGGGGATCTGGAAACACCATATATTTT	.	TRBV2	TRBJ1-3	few
CASSRRRGLGYSNQPQHF	TGTGCCAGCAGCCGCCGCCGGGGGTTGGGGTATAGCAATCAGCCCCAGCATTTT	.	TRBV7-2	TRBJ1-5	.
CASSATGDRQPQHF	TGTGCCAGCAGTGCGACAGGGGATCGGCAGCCCCAGCATTTT	TRBD1	TRBV27	TRBJ1-5	.
CASSLAGTGGLTYEQYF	TGTGCCAGCAGCTTGGCCGGGACAGGGGGCCTTACCTACGAGCAGTACTTC	TRBD1	TRBV5-4	TRBJ2-7	.
CASSFRSGLADTQYF	TGTGCCAGCAGCTTTAGATCGGGATTAGCAGATACGCAGTATTTT	.	TRBV7-8	TRBJ2-3	.
CASSLYSGEGELFF	TGTGCCAGCAGCTTATATTCGGGGGAAGGGGAGCTGTTTTTT	.	TRBV7-9	TRBJ2-2	.
CASSPYSGLGQETQYF	TGTGCCAGCAGCCCCTACTCCGGACTAGGACAAGAGACCCAGTACTTC	TRBD2	TRBV7-9	TRBJ2-5	.
CASSIITAHRGIQPQHF	TGTGCCAGTAGTATAATAACGGCACACAGGGGTATTCAGCCCCAGCATTTT	TRBD1	TRBV19	TRBJ1-5	once
CASSSDRFSSYNEQFF	TGTGCCAGCAGTTCCGACAGATTCAGCTCCTACAATGAGCAGTTCTTC	.	TRBV2	TRBJ2-1	.
CASSFGGGVNSPLHF	TGTGCCAGCAGCTTTGGAGGGGGCGTTAATTCACCCCTCCACTTT	TRBD1	TRBV5-6	TRBJ1-6	.
CASSLETGEGNIQYF	TGTGCCAGCAGTCTAGAGACAGGGGAGGGAAACATTCAGTACTTC	.	TRBV6-5	TRBJ2-4	.
CASSTLAGGYNEQFF	TGTGCCAGCAGCACGCTGGCGGGGGGCTACAATGAGCAGTTCTTC	TRBD2	TRBV11-3	TRBJ2-1	.
CASTRQGAAFF	TGTGCCAGCACCCGACAGGGAGCAGCTTTCTTT	TRBD1	TRBV5-6	TRBJ1-1	.
CATSDSPGQGLAGYGYTF	TGTGCCACCAGTGATTCACCCGGACAGGGGCTAGCGGGGTATGGCTACACCTTC	TRBD1	TRBV24-1	TRBJ1-2	.
CASSFLDRAYTDTQYF	TGTGCCAGCAGTTTTCTGGACAGGGCGTACACAGATACGCAGTATTTT	TRBD1	TRBV28	TRBJ2-3	.
CASSTVPYEQYF	TGTGCCAGCAGTACAGTTCCCTACGAGCAGTACTTC	.	TRBV28	TRBJ2-7	.
CASSQGEGPTGELFF	TGTGCCAGCAGCCAAGGGGAGGGACCCACCGGGGAGCTGTTTTTT	TRBD2	TRBV4-2	TRBJ2-2	.